The rows below give T cell receptor beta chains drawn from one sample of a study of liver allograft versus peripheral blood T cells. TCRdb reprocessed the reads with MiXCR, giving one entry per CDR3 protein. The sample has about 13,000 distinct CDR3 sequences, over 15% seen once. These receptors were obtained from a human patient who had a liver transplant. Some T cells may have come from the graft donor. The CDR3 runs from the conserved cysteine through the conserved F or W. D genes are given only for firm matches. Clone sizes are given selectively: once, few, many, or a class where the clone is expanded.

V	size	D	J	CDR3	DNA
TRBV24-1	many	TRBD1	TRBJ2-7	CATSPGTGNSYEQYF	TGTGCCACCAGTCCCGGGACAGGCAACTCCTACGAGCAGTACTTC
TRBV13	medium-sized	TRBD1	TRBJ1-6	CASSQDRGRSPLHF	TGTGCCAGCAGCCAGGACAGGGGACGGTCACCCCTCCACTTT
TRBV7-2	NA	NA	TRBJ1-3	CASSPRSSGNTIYF	TGTGCCAGCAGCCCGCGGAGCTCTGGAAACACCATATATTTT
TRBV7-2	NA	TRBD2	TRBJ2-3	CASSLWTSGGATDTQYF	TGTGCCAGCAGCTTATGGACTAGCGGGGGGGCCACAGATACGCAGTATTTT
TRBV24-1	medium-sized	TRBD1	TRBJ2-7	CATSDTGGSTYEQYF	TGTGCCACCAGTGATACAGGGGGTTCCACCTACGAGCAGTACTTC
TRBV7-2	many	NA	TRBJ1-1	CASSPPGTQNTEAFF	TGTGCCAGCAGCCCTCCCGGGACACAGAACACTGAAGCTTTCTTT
TRBV7-2	NA	TRBD2	TRBJ2-7	CASSPRDYGYEQYF	TGTGCCAGCAGCCCTCGGGACTACGGGTACGAGCAGTACTTC
TRBV15	many	NA	TRBJ1-3	CATSRERGSGNTIYF	TGTGCCACCAGCAGAGAAAGGGGCTCTGGAAACACCATATATTTT
TRBV30	many	NA	TRBJ1-1	CAWSVEGGTEAFF	TGTGCCTGGAGTGTCGAGGGAGGCACTGAAGCTTTCTTT
TRBV5-6	medium-sized	TRBD2	TRBJ2-2	CASSRTSGTTGELFF	TGTGCCAGCAGCAGGACTAGCGGGACCACCGGGGAGCTGTTTTTT
TRBV28	medium-sized	TRBD2	TRBJ2-1	CASSLPSGGNFNEQFF	TGTGCCAGCAGTCTCCCTAGCGGGGGGAATTTCAATGAGCAGTTCTTC
TRBV12-3/TRBV12-4	once	NA	TRBJ2-5	CASSLSGGLYTSQETQYF	TGTGCCAGCAGTTTATCGGGGGGCCTTTATACCTCTCAAGAGACCCAGTACTTC
TRBV6-1	many	TRBD2	TRBJ2-1	CASSGGLAGQGGNEQFF	TGTGCCAGCAGTGGGGGACTAGCGGGCCAAGGGGGGAATGAGCAGTTCTTC
TRBV9	NA	NA	TRBJ1-2	CASSMSGSYGYTF	TGTGCCAGCAGCATGAGCGGAAGCTATGGCTACACCTTC
TRBV7-2	few	NA	TRBJ2-1	CASSPQLVNEQFF	TGTGCCAGCAGCCCTCAACTAGTAAATGAGCAGTTCTTC
TRBV29-1	NA	TRBD1	TRBJ2-3	CSGTGGRDIDTQYF	TGCAGCGGAACAGGGGGCAGGGATATAGATACGCAGTATTTT
TRBV6-6	medium-sized	NA	TRBJ1-1	CASSYSPVGGLRGGMNTEAFF	TGTGCCAGCAGTTACTCCCCAGTTGGCGGGCTACGAGGGGGTATGAACACTGAAGCTTTCTTT
TRBV24-1	once	TRBD2	TRBJ2-3	CATSGGAGGGTQYF	TGTGCCACCAGTGGAGGAGCGGGGGGGGGTACGCAGTATTTT
TRBV5-4	many	NA	TRBJ2-6	CASTHFSGANVLTF	TGTGCCAGCACTCATTTCTCTGGGGCCAACGTCCTGACTTTC
TRBV6-5	many	NA	TRBJ1-5	CASSPRQEANRNQPQHF	TGTGCCAGCAGTCCTCGACAGGAGGCAAATAGGAATCAGCCCCAGCATTTT
TRBV27	many	NA	TRBJ2-1	CASRSSVGTEQFF	TGTGCCAGCAGATCCTCCGTCGGCACTGAGCAGTTCTTC
TRBV20-1	NA	NA	TRBJ2-7	CSARALQGFTYEQYF	TGCAGTGCTAGAGCCCTCCAGGGCTTTACGTACGAGCAGTACTTC
TRBV20-1	once	NA	TRBJ1-5	CSARAAYSNQPQHF	TGCAGTGCTAGGGCAGCTTATAGCAATCAGCCCCAGCATTTT
TRBV30	NA	NA	TRBJ1-5	CAWRGKRLGTLNQPQHF	TGTGCCTGGAGGGGGAAACGCCTCGGGACCCTAAATCAGCCCCAGCATTTT
TRBV27	many	NA	TRBJ1-6	CASSNLDPKSPPLHF	TGTGCCAGCAGTAACCTTGACCCTAAGAGCCCACCCCTCCACTTT
TRBV7-2	many	TRBD2	TRBJ2-3	CASSPTSGTRTDTQYF	TGTGCCAGCAGCCCAACCAGCGGGACCCGCACAGATACGCAGTATTTT
TRBV19	medium-sized	NA	TRBJ1-2	CASSMDSNYGYTF	TGTGCCAGTAGTATGGATAGTAACTATGGCTACACCTTC
TRBV20-1	NA	TRBD1	TRBJ1-1	CSARPTGDTEAFF	TGCAGTGCCCGGCCGACAGGGGACACTGAAGCTTTCTTT
TRBV5-4	many	NA	TRBJ1-1	CASSPQGRSEAFF	TGTGCCAGCAGCCCCCAGGGTAGGTCTGAAGCTTTCTTT
TRBV6-6	few	NA	TRBJ2-7	CASEGGVEYEQYF	TGTGCCTCCGAGGGGGGGGTGGAGTACGAGCAGTACTTC
TRBV28	few	NA	TRBJ2-7	CASSPTYLGAPYEQYF	TGTGCCAGCAGTCCAACCTATTTGGGGGCTCCCTACGAGCAGTACTTC
TRBV18	medium-sized	NA	TRBJ2-7	CASSPGGGPTYEQYF	TGTGCCAGCTCACCAGGGGGAGGACCTACCTACGAGCAGTACTTC